This TCR beta chain originates from a study of T-cell memory formation after mild COVID-19. Broader study findings: The second-wave clones peaking on day 37 were not confirmed as SARS-CoV-2-specific.

The CDR3 loop spans 15 amino acids. J gave up 7 bases and V 2 bases, and 5 bases lay outside the gene matches. CDR1 DFQATT and CDR2 SNEGSKA come from the germline V gene (reference sequence). Libraries for TCRalpha and TCRbeta carried sample barcodes and unique molecular identifiers via 5'RACE. TCRdb analysed the 5' RACE reads with MiXCR anew, one entry per CDR3 protein. The sample records 300,000 or so distinct CDR3 sequences, 16% being singletons. This clonotype was seen only a few times. Its antigen is unidentified. The TCR sequence derives from a man aged 18 to 35 who had mild COVID-19 (a few samples of this study predate the infection). Cell type and time point are not known. The chain links TRBV20-1 to TRBJ2-2, with 12 bases fitting TRBD2. The material sequenced was PBMCs or a T cell subset sorted from them (not recorded which). CDR3 DNA: TGCAGTGCTAGAACTAGCGGGGGGTCCGGCGGGGAGCTGTTTTTT. It specifies CSARTSGGSGGELFF.